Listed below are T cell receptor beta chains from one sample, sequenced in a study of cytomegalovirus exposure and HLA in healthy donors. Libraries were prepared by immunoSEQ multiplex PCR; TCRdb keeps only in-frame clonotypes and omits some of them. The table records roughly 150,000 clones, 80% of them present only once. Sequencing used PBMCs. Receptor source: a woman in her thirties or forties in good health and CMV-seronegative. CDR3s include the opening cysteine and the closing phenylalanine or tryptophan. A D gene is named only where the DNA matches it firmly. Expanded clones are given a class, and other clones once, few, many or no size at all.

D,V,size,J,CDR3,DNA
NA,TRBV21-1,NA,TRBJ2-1,CASSTLAFVNEQFF,TGTGCCAGCAGCACACTAGCGTTCGTCAATGAGCAGTTCTTC
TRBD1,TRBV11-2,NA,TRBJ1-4,CASSPDRTGGNEKLFF,TGTGCCAGCAGCCCTGACCGGACAGGGGGGAATGAAAAACTGTTTTTT
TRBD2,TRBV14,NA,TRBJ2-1,CASSLLAGHNEQFF,TGTGCCAGCAGCCTACTAGCGGGGCACAATGAGCAGTTCTTC
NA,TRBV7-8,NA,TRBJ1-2,CASSHPGGRGYGYTF,TGTGCCAGCAGCCACCCCGGGGGGCGCGGCTATGGCTACACCTTC
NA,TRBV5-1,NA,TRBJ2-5,CASNSGTPYQETQYF,TGCGCCAGCAACTCAGGGACACCGTACCAAGAGACCCAGTACTTC
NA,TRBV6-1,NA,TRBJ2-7,CASSQGYLTYEQYF,TGTGCCAGCAGTCAGGGCTACCTAACCTACGAGCAGTACTTC
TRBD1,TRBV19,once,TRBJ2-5,CASRTGVGETQYF,TGTGCCAGTAGAACAGGGGTCGGAGAGACCCAGTACTTC
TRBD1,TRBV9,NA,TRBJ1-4,CASSVGTGSDEKLFF,TGTGCCAGCAGCGTCGGGACAGGGAGTGATGAAAAACTGTTTTTT
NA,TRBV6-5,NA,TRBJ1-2,CASSHRVTYYGYTF,TGTGCCAGCAGTCACAGGGTCACCTACTATGGCTACACCTTC
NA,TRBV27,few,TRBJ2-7,CASSPGSGIVYEQYF,TGTGCCAGCAGTCCTGGGTCGGGGATCGTCTACGAGCAGTACTTC
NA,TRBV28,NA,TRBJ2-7,CASSKAQGRVGEQYF,TGTGCCAGCAGTAAGGCCCAGGGCAGGGTAGGGGAGCAGTACTTC
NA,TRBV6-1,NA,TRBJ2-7,CASTPGGIKPYEQYF,TGTGCCAGCACCCCCGGAGGAATAAAGCCCTACGAGCAGTACTTC
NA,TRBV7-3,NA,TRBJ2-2,CASSVTRNTGELFF,TGTGCCAGCAGCGTAACCCGGAACACCGGGGAGCTGTTTTTT
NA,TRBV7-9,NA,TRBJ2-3,CSSSRPDSRTDTQYF,TGTTCCAGCAGCCGTCCGGACTCCCGCACAGATACGCAGTATTTT
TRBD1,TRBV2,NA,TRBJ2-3,CASRGQGTMLSQYF,TGTGCCAGCAGGGGACAGGGGACCATGTTGTCGCAGTATTTT
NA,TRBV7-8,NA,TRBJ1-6,CASSLVRDSPSYNSPLHF,TGTGCCAGCAGCTTAGTTCGCGACAGCCCCTCCTATAATTCACCCCTCCACTTT
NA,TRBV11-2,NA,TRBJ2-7,CASSSSLYRVHEQYF,TGTGCCAGCAGCTCGTCGCTGTACAGGGTCCACGAGCAGTACTTC
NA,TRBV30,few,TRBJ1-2,CAWSVNGAGAGGYTF,TGTGCCTGGAGTGTAAATGGGGCAGGGGCCGGGGGCTACACCTTC
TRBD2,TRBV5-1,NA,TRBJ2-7,CASSSGGAPGEQYF,TGCGCCAGCAGCTCGGGGGGGGCGCCGGGCGAGCAGTACTTC
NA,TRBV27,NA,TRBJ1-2,CASSSRSGDGYTF,TGTGCCAGCAGTTCCCGTTCGGGGGATGGCTACACCTTC
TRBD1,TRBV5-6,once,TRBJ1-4,CASSLTGGNEKLFF,TGTGCCAGCAGCTTGACAGGGGGGAATGAAAAACTGTTTTTT
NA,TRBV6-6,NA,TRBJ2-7,CASSPPTGLYEQYF,TGTGCCAGCAGCCCCCCAACAGGGCTCTACGAGCAGTACTTC
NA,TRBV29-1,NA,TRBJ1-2,CRVGGVGGFYGYTF,TGCAGGGTGGGGGGGGTAGGGGGGTTCTATGGCTACACCTTC
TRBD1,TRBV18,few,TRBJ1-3,CASSPTGGNTIYF,TGTGCCAGCTCACCGACAGGGGGAAACACCATATATTTT
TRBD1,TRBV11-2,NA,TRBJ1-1,CASSFGQGKAFF,TGTGCCAGCAGCTTCGGACAGGGGAAAGCTTTCTTT
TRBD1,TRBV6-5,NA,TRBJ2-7,CASSRLTGGGYEQYF,TGTGCCAGCAGTCGACTGACAGGGGGCGGGTACGAGCAGTACTTC
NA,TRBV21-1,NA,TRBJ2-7,CASSNRPRNPRCSPSYEQYF,TGTGCCAGCAGCAACCGCCCCCGAAATCCGAGGTGTTCCCCCTCCTACGAGCAGTACTTC
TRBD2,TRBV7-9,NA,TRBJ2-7,CASSLAGGPYEQYF,TGTGCCAGCAGTTTAGCGGGGGGTCCTTACGAGCAGTACTTC